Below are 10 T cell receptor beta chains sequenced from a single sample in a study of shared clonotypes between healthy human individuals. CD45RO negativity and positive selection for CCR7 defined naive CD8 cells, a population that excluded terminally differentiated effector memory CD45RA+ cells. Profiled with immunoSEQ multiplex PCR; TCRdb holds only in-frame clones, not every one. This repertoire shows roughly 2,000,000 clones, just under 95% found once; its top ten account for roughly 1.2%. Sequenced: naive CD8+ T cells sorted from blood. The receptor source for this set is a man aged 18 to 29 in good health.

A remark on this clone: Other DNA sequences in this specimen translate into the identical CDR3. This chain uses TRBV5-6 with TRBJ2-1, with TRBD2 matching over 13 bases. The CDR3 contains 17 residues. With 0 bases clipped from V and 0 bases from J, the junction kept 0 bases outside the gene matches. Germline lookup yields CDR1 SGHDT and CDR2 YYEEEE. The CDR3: CASSLGLAGGSYNEQFF. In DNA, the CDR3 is TGTGCCAGCAGCTTGGGACTAGCGGGAGGCTCCTACAATGAGCAGTTCTTC.

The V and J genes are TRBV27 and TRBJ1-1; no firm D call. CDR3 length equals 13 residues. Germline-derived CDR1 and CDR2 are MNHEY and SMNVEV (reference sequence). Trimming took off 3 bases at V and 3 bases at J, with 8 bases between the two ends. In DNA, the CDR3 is TGTGCCAGCAGTTTTACATGGTACACTGAAGCTTTCTTT. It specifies CASSFTWYTEAFF.

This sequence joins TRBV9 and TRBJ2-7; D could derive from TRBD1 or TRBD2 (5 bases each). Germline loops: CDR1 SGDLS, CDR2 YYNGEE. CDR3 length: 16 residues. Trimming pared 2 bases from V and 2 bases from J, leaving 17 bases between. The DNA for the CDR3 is TGTGCCAGCAGCGTGGGGAGTATTGACAGTCCCTACGAGCAGTACTTC. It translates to CASSVGSIDSPYEQYF.

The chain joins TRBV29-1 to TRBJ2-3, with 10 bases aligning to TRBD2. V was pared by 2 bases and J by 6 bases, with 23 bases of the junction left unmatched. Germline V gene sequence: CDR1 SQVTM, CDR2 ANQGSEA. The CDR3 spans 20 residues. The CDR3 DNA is TGCAGCGTTGAAATGGGGGTAGGCCTAGCGGGGGCCTGGGACTGGGATACGCAGTATTTT. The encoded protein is CSVEMGVGLAGAWDWDTQYF.

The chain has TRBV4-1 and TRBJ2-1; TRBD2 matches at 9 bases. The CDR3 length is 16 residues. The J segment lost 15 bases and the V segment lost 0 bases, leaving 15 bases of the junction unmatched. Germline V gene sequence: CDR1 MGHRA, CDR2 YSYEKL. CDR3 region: CASSQEASGAKSSRFF. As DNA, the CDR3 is TGCGCCAGCAGCCAAGAGGCTAGCGGGGCCAAGTCAAGTCGGTTCTTC.

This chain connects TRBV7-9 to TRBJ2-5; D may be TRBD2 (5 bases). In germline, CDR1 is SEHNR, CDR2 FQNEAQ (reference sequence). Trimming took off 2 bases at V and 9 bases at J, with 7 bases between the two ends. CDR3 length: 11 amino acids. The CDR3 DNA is TGTGCCAGCAGCTTAACCGGGGCCCAGTACTTC. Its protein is CASSLTGAQYF.

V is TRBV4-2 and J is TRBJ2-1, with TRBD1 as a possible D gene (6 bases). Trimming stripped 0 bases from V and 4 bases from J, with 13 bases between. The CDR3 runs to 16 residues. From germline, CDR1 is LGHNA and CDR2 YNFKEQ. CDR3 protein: CASSQDHAGVYNEQFF. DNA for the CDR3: TGTGCCAGCAGCCAAGATCATGCAGGGGTTTACAATGAGCAGTTCTTC.

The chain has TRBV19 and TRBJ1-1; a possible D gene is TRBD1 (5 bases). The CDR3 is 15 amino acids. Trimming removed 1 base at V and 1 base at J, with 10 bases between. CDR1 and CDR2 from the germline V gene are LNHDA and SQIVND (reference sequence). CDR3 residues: CASSIAGAGNTEAFF. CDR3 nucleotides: TGTGCCAGTAGTATAGCTGGGGCAGGGAACACTGAAGCTTTCTTT.

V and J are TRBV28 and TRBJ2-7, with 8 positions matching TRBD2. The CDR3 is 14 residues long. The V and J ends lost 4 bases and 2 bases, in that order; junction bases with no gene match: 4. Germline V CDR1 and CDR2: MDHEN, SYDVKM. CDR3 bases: TGTGCCAGCAGTTCGACTAGCGTAACCTACGAGCAGTACTTC. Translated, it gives CASSSTSVTYEQYF.

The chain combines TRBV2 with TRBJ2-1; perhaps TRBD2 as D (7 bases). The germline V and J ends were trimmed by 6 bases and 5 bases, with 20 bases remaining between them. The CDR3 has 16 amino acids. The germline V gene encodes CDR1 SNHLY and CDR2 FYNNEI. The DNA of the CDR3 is TGTGCCAGCAGGAACGGTCGGGGGGCAGCGGACAATGAGCAGTTCTTC. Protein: CASRNGRGAADNEQFF.